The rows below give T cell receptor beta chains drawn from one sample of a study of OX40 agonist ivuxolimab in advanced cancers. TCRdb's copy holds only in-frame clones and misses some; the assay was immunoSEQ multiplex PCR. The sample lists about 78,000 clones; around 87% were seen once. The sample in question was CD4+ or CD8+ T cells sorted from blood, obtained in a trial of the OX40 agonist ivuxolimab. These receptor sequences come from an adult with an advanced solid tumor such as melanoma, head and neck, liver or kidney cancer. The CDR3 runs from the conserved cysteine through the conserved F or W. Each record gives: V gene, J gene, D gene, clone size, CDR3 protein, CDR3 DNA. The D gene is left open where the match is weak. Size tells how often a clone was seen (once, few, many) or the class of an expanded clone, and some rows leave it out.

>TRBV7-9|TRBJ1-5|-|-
CASSWGVNQPQHF
TGTGCTAGCAGCTGGGGGGTAAATCAGCCCCAGCATTTT
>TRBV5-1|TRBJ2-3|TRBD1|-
CASSSGQGTDTQYF
TGCGCCAGCAGCAGCGGACAGGGCACAGATACGCAGTATTTT
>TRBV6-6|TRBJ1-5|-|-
CASSYSGVNQPQHF
TGTGCCAGCAGTTACTCGGGGGTTAATCAGCCCCAGCATTTT
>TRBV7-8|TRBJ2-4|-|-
CASSHVAGTAKNIQYF
TGTGCCAGCAGCCATGTCGCAGGGACAGCCAAAAACATTCAGTACTTC
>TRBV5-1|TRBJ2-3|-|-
CASSIRPDTQYF
TGCGCCAGCAGCATCCGTCCCGATACGCAGTATTTT
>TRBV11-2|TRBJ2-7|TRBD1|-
CASSLTTGQRSYEQYF
TGTGCCAGCAGCTTGACCACGGGACAGCGATCCTACGAGCAGTACTTC
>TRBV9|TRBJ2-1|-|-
CASSVAPIIGNEQFF
TGTGCCAGCAGCGTAGCCCCGATCATCGGGAATGAGCAGTTCTTC
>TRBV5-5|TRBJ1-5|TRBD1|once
CASSPGTVHQPQHF
TGTGCCAGCAGCCCTGGGACAGTGCATCAGCCCCAGCATTTT
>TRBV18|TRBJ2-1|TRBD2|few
CASSPNGGTNEQFF
TGTGCCAGCTCACCAAACGGGGGGACGAATGAGCAGTTCTTC
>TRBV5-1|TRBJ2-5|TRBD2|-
CASSTGTSAQETQYF
TGCGCCAGCAGCACCGGGACTAGCGCCCAAGAGACCCAGTACTTC
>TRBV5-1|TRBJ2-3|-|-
CASSPGGLGDTQYF
TGCGCCAGCAGCCCCGGGGGCCTCGGTGATACGCAGTATTTT
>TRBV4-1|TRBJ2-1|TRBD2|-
CASTQGWGLAGAGFHEQFF
TGCGCCAGCACCCAAGGGTGGGGGTTAGCGGGAGCGGGTTTTCATGAGCAGTTCTTC
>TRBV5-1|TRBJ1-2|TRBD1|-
CASSLSTGGYGYTF
TGCGCCAGCAGCTTGTCCACAGGGGGCTATGGCTACACCTTC
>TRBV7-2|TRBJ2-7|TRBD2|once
CASSYDGAGGSYEQYF
TGTGCCAGCAGCTACGACGGAGCGGGAGGGTCTTACGAGCAGTACTTC
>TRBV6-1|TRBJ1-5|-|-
CASSERGVGNQPQHF
TGTGCCAGCAGTGAACGGGGGGTGGGCAATCAGCCCCAGCATTTT
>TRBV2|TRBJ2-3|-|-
CASRSGLGTDTQYF
TGTGCCAGCAGAAGCGGGTTGGGCACAGATACGCAGTATTTT
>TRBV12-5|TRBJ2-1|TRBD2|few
CASGLAYLQNAGDGYNEQFF
TGTGCTAGTGGTTTGGCCTACCTACAAAACGCGGGAGACGGCTACAATGAGCAGTTCTTC
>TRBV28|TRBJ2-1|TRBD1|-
CASSLWIGTGGRNEQFF
TGTGCCAGCAGTTTATGGATTGGGACAGGGGGACGCAATGAGCAGTTCTTC
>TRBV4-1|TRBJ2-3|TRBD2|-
CASSRATSGSTDTQYF
TGCGCCAGCAGCCGGGCCACTAGCGGGAGCACAGATACGCAGTATTTT
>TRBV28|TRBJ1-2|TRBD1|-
CASAFPWGTGNLGYGYTF
TGTGCCAGCGCTTTTCCTTGGGGGACAGGGAATTTGGGTTATGGCTACACCTTC
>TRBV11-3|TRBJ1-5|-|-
CASSRDTNQPQHF
TGTGCCAGCAGCCGTGACACAAATCAGCCCCAGCATTTT
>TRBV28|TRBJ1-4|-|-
CASSLSGAANEKLFF
TGTGCCAGCAGTTTATCGGGGGCGGCTAATGAAAAACTGTTTTTT
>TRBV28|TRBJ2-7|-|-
CASSSEALGSYEQYF
TGTGCCAGCAGTTCGGAAGCCCTGGGCTCCTACGAGCAGTACTTC
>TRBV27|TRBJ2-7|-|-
CASSLGLAPISEQYF
TGTGCCAGCAGTTTGGGGCTAGCTCCCATTTCCGAGCAGTACTTC
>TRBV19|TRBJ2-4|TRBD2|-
CASEGLARGENIQYF
TGTGCCAGTGAGGGACTAGCCCGAGGTGAAAACATTCAGTACTTC
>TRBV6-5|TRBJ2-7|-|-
CASSRRESEQYF
TGTGCCAGCAGCAGGAGGGAGAGCGAGCAGTACTTC
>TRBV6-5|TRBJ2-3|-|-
CASSYSSYNTDTQYF
TGTGCCAGCAGTTACTCCTCATATAACACAGATACGCAGTATTTT
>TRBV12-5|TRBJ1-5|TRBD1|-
CASGLIGTASNQPQHF
TGTGCTAGTGGCCTGATAGGGACAGCTAGCAATCAGCCCCAGCATTTT
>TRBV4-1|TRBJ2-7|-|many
CASSQEGTYSYEQYF
TGCGCCAGCAGCCAAGAGGGCACCTACTCCTACGAGCAGTACTTC
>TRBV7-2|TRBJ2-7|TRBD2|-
CASSLPAAGGGYEQYF
TGTGCCAGCAGCTTGCCGGCGGCGGGGGGGGGCTACGAGCAGTACTTC
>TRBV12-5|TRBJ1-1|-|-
CASGAGDKGTEAFF
TGTGCTAGTGGAGCCGGGGACAAAGGGACTGAAGCTTTCTTT
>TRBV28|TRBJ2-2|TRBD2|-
CASSFLGTSSFQPGELFF
TGTGCCAGCAGTTTTCTCGGGACTAGCTCTTTTCAACCCGGGGAGCTGTTTTTT
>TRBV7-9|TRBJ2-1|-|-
CASSVQVDEQFF
TGTGCCAGCAGCGTACAAGTTGATGAGCAGTTCTTC
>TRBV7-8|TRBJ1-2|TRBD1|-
CASSFQGGSNYGYTF
TGTGCCAGCAGCTTTCAGGGGGGCTCTAACTATGGCTACACCTTC
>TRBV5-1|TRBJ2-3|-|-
CASSRVIGDTQYF
TGCGCCAGCAGCCGGGTCATAGGAGATACGCAGTATTTT
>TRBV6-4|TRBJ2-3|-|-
CASSDQNQGIRTDTQYF
TGTGCCAGCAGTGACCAGAATCAGGGGATACGGACAGATACGCAGTATTTT
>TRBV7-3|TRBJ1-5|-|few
CASSWDSNQPQHF
TGTGCCAGCAGCTGGGATAGCAATCAGCCCCAGCATTTT
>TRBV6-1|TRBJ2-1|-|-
CASSRQLGGWNEQFF
TGTGCCAGCAGTAGACAGCTCGGAGGTTGGAATGAGCAGTTCTTC
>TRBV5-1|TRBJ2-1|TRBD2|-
CASSPSSGRAWENEQFF
TGCGCCAGCAGCCCCTCTAGCGGGAGGGCCTGGGAAAATGAGCAGTTCTTC